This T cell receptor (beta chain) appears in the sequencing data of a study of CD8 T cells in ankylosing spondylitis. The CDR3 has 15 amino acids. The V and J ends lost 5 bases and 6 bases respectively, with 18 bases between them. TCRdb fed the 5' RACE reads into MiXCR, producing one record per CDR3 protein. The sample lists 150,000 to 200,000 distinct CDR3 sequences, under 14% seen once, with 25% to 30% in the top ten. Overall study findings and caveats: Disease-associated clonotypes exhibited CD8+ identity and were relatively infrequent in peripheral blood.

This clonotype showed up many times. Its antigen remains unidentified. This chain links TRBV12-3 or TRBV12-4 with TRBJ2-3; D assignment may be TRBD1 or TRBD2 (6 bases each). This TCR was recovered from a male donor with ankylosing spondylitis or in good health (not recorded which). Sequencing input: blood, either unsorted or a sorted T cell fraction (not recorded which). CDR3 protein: CASSQGTPVVDTQYF. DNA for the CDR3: TGTGCCAGCAGTCAGGGGACTCCCGTTGTGGATACGCAGTATTTT.